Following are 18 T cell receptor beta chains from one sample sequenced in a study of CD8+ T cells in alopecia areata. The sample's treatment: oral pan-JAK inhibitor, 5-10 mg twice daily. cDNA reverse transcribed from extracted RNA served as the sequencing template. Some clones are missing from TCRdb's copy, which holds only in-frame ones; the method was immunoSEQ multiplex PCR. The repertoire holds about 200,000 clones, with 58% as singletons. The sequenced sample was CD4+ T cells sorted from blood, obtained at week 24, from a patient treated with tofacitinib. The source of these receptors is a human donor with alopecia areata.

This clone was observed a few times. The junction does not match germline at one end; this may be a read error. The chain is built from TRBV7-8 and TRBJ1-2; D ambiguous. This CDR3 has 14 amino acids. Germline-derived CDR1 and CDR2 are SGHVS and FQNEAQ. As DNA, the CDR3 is TGTGCCAGCAGCTTAGAAGGTCGCGCCCGGGTTGCTTCCTTC. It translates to CASSLEGRARVASF.

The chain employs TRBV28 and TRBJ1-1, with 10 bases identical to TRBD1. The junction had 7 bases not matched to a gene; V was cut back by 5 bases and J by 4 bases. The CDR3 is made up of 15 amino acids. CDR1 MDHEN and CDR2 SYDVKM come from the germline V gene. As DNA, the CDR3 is TGTGCCAGCAGTCCACGAGGACAGGGGGGCACTGAAGCTTTCTTT. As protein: CASSPRGQGGTEAFF.

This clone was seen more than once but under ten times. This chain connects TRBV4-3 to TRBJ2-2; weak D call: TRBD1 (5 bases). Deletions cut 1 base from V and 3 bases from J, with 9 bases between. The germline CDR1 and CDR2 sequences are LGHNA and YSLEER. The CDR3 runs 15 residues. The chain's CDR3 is CASSQGGHYTGELFF. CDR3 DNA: TGCGCCAGCAGCCAAGGTGGACACTACACCGGGGAGCTGTTTTTT.

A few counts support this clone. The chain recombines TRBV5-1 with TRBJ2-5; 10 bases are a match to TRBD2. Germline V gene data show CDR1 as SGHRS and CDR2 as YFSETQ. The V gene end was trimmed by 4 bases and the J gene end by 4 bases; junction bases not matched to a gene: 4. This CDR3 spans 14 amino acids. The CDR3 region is CASSASGSGETQYF. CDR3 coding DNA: TGCGCCAGCAGCGCTAGCGGGAGCGGAGAGACCCAGTACTTC.

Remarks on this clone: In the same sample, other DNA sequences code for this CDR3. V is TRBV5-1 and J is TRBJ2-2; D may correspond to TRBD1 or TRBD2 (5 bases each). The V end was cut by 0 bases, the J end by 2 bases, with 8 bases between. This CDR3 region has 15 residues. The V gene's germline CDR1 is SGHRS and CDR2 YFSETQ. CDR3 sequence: CASSLGGVNTGELFF. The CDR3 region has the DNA TGCGCCAGCAGCTTGGGAGGGGTCAACACCGGGGAGCTGTTTTTT.

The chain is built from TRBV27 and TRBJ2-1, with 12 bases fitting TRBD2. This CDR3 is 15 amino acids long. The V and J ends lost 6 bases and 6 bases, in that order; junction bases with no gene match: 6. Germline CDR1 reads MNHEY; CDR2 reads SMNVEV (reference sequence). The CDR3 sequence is CASRPGLAGSNEQFF. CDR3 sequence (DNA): TGTGCCAGCAGACCTGGACTAGCGGGAAGCAATGAGCAGTTCTTC.

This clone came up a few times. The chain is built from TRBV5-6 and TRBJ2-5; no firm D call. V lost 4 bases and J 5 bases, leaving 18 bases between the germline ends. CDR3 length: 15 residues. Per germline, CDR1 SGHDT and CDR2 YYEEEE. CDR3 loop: CASSPSGRTAETQYF. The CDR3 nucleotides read TGTGCCAGCAGCCCCTCGGGCAGAACTGCCGAGACCCAGTACTTC. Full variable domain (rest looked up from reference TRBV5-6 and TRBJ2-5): DAGVTQSPTHLIKTRGQQVTLRCSPKSGHDTVSWYQQALGQGPQFIFQYYEEEERQRGNFPDRFSGHQFPNYSSELNVNALLLGDSALYLCASSPSGRTAETQYFGPGTRLLVL.

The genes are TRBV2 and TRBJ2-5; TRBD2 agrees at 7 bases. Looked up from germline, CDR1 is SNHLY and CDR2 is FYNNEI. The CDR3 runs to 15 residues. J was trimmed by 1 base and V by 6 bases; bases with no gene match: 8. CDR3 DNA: TGTGCCAGCAGGTCTGATGGGGGGGGCCAAGAGACCCAGTACTTC. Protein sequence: CASRSDGGGQETQYF.

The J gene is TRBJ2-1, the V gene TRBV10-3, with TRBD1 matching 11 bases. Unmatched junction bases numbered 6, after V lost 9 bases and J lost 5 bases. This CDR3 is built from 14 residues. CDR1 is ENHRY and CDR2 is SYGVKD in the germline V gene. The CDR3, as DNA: TGTGCCATGAAGGGACAGGGGGACGACAATGAGCAGTTCTTC. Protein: CAMKGQGDDNEQFF.

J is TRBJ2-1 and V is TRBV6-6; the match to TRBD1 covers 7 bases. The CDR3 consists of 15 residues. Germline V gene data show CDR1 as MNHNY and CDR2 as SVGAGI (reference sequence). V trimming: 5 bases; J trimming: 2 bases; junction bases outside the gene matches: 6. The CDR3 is CASSVWQGAYNEQFF. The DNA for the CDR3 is TGTGCCAGCAGTGTGTGGCAGGGGGCCTACAATGAGCAGTTCTTC.

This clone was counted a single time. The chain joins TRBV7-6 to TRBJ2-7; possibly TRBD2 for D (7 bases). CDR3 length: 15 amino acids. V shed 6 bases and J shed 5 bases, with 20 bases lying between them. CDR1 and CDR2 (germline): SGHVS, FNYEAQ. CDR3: CASSFATTGRDEQYF. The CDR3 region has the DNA TGTGCCAGCAGTTTCGCGACAACAGGGAGGGACGAGCAGTACTTC.

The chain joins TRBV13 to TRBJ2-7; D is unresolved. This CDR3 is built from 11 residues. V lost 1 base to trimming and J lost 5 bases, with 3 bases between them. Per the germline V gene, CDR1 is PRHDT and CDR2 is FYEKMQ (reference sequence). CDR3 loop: CASSLVNEQYF. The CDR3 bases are TGTGCCAGCAGCTTAGTGAACGAGCAGTACTTC.

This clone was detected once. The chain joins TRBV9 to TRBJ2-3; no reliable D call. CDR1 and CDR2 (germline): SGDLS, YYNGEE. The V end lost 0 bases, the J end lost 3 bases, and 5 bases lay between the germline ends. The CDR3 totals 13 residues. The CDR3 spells CASSVARTDTQYF. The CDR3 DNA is TGTGCCAGCAGCGTAGCTAGGACAGATACGCAGTATTTT.

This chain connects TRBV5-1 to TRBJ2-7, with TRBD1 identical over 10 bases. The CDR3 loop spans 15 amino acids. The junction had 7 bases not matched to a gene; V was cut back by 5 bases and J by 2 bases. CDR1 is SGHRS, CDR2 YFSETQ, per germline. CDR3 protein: CASSWGTGDPYEQYF. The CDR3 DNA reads TGCGCCAGCAGTTGGGGGACAGGGGACCCCTACGAGCAGTACTTC.

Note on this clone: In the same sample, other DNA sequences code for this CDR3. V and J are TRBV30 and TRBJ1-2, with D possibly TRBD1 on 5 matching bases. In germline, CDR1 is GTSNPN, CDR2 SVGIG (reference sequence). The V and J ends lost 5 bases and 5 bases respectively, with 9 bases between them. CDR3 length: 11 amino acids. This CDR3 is CAWDSSYGYTF. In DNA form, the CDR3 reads TGTGCCTGGGACAGTTCGTATGGCTACACCTTC. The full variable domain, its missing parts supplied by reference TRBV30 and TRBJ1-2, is SQTIHQWPATLVQPVGSPLSLECTVEGTSNPNLYWYRQAAGRGLQLLFYSVGIGQISSEVPQNLSASRPQDRQFILSSKKLLLSDSGFYLCAWDSSYGYTFGSGTRLTVV.

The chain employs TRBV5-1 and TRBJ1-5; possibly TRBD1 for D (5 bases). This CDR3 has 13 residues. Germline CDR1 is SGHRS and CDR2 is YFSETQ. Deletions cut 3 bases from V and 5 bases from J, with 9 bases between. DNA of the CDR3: TGCGCCAGCAGCTATGGGGACCATCAGCCCCAGCATTTT. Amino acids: CASSYGDHQPQHF.

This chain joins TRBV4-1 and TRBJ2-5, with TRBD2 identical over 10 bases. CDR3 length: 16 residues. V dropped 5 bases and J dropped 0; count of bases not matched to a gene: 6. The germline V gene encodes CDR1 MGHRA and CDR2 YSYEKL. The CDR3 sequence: CASSFGLAENQETQYF. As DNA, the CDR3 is TGCGCCAGCAGCTTCGGACTAGCGGAGAACCAAGAGACCCAGTACTTC.

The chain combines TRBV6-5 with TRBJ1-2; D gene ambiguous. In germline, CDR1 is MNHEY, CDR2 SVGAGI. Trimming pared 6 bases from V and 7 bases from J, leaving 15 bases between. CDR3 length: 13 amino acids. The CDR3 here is CASRLEGDSGYTF. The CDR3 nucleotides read TGTGCCAGCAGGTTGGAGGGAGATAGTGGCTACACCTTC.